Presented here are 29 T cell receptor beta chains from one specimen sequenced in a study of T cells expressing NK-cell markers. TCRdb re-called the 5' RACE reads; one entry per CDR3 protein, DNA not given. This sample's table reports about 380,000 distinct CDR3 sequences. Sequenced material: blood T cells: a sorted CD56 or NKG2C T cell subset, CD4+ or CD8+ T cells, or bulk PBMC T cells (not recorded which). These receptor sequences come from a man aged 18 to 69 in good health.

The rearrangement uses TRBV6-2 or TRBV6-3 and TRBJ2-2; without DNA, the TCRdb call of TRBD2 cannot be checked. The germline V gene has CDR1 MNHEY and CDR2 SVGEGT. The CDR3 contains 17 residues. CDR3 protein: CASSYVLGGSNTGELFF.

The chain couples TRBV5-1 to TRBJ2-2; TCRdb's D call of TRBD1 is untestable without DNA. CDR1 is SGHRS, CDR2 YFSETQ, per germline. The CDR3 extends over 14 amino acids. This CDR3 reads CASTGTMNTGELFF. Based on the CDR3 plus reference TRBV5-1 and TRBJ2-2, the full variable domain is KAGVTQTPRYLIKTRGQQVTLSCSPISGHRSVSWYQQTPGQGLQFLFEYFSETQRNKGNFPGRFSGRQFSNSRSEMNVSTLELGDSALYLCASTGTMNTGELFFGEGSRLTVL.

The gene calls are TRBV21-1 and TRBJ1-4; TCRdb designates TRBD1, a call that cannot be tested without DNA. TRBV21-1 is shown as a pseudogene. The CDR3 loop spans 16 amino acids. CDR3 sequence: CASHDGARTNEKLFFF.

The rearrangement uses TRBV20-1 and TRBJ2-7; checking the TCRdb D call of TRBD1 is not possible without DNA. The CDR3 runs 15 residues. CDR1 is DFQATT and CDR2 is SNEGSKA in the germline V gene (reference sequence). The CDR3: CSARSRALGTNEQYF.

The V and J genes are TRBV10-3 and TRBJ2-1; the D call of TRBD2 rests on TCRdb alone, since no DNA is present to check it. The V gene's germline CDR1 is ENHRY and CDR2 SYGVKD. The CDR3 has 14 residues. CDR3: CAISGGLAVDEQFF.

The CDR3 region is CASSLRTDHTEAFF. The chain is built from TRBV5-1 and TRBJ1-1. Germline lookup yields CDR1 SGHRS and CDR2 YFSETQ. The CDR3 extends over 14 amino acids.

The CDR3 reads CASMGTRVDTQYF. The V call is TRBV2, the J call TRBJ2-3; absent DNA, TCRdb's TRBD2 call cannot be checked. Germline V gene sequence: CDR1 SNHLY, CDR2 FYNNEI. The CDR3 loop spans 13 amino acids.

CDR3 sequence reads: CASSQGGPYGYTF. The J gene is TRBJ1-2, the V gene TRBV6-1. The CDR3 length is 13 residues. CDR1 is MNHNS and CDR2 is SASEGT in the germline V gene.

V and J are TRBV6-1 and TRBJ2-1; with no DNA, the TCRdb D assignment of TRBD2 cannot be verified. In germline, CDR1 is MNHNS, CDR2 SASEGT. CDR3 length: 14 amino acids. The CDR3 region is CASSPRGGLNEQFF.

This chain links TRBV12-3 or TRBV12-4 with TRBJ1-2; without DNA, the TCRdb call of TRBD1 cannot be checked. The CDR3 sequence is 14 residues long. The CDR3 sequence is CASSLPTGPYGYTF.

V gene TRBV29-1 combines with J gene TRBJ2-5; absent DNA, TCRdb's TRBD1 call cannot be checked. Germline V gene sequence: CDR1 SQVTM, CDR2 ANQGSEA. This CDR3 is 14 amino acids long. The CDR3 region is CSVPISGGGKTQYF.

This sequence joins TRBV20-1 and TRBJ1-1. The germline CDR1 and CDR2 sequences are DFQATT and SNEGSKA (reference sequence). The CDR3 has 14 amino acids. This CDR3 is CSARRARMNTEAFF.

The chain has TRBV18 and TRBJ2-7; lacking DNA, the TRBD1 call made by TCRdb goes unchecked. The CDR3 consists of 16 residues. Germline V gives CDR1 KGHSH, CDR2 LQKENI. CDR3 protein: CASSRNAQGASYEQYF.

The chain is built from TRBV24-1 and TRBJ2-1; there is no DNA to check the TCRdb D call of TRBD1. Germline CDR1 is KGHDR and CDR2 is SFDVKD. There are 13 residues in the CDR3. CDR3 sequence: CATQDRPYNEQFF.

CDR3 sequence: CSARDLASDTYNEQFF. This rearrangement joins TRBV20-1 to TRBJ2-1. Germline CDR1 is DFQATT and CDR2 is SNEGSKA (reference sequence). This CDR3 contains 16 residues.

This sequence joins TRBV2 and TRBJ2-7. Germline CDR1 is SNHLY and CDR2 is FYNNEI. The CDR3 runs to 12 residues. Here the CDR3 reads CASRAEFGEQYF.

The chain employs TRBV29-1 and TRBJ2-7; the TRBD2 assignment by TCRdb is unverifiable without DNA. The CDR3 spans 13 residues. Germline V gene lookup returns CDR1 SQVTM and CDR2 ANQGSEA. The CDR3 sequence: CSVGWIPAGEQYF.

V and J are TRBV13 and TRBJ2-7; TCRdb's D call of TRBD2 is untestable without DNA. This CDR3 is 13 amino acids long. Germline V gives CDR1 PRHDT, CDR2 FYEKMQ (reference sequence). The chain's CDR3 is CASSLLAASEQYF. Filled out from reference TRBV13 and TRBJ2-7, the complete variable domain reads AAGVIQSPRHLIKEKRETATLKCYPIPRHDTVYWYQQGPGQDPQFLISFYEKMQSDKGSIPDRFSAQQFSDYHSELNMSSLELGDSALYFCASSLLAASEQYFGPGTRLTVT.

The chain links TRBV4-1 to TRBJ2-1; no DNA is available, so the TRBD1 call from TCRdb remains unchecked. The CDR3 contains 15 residues. Germline CDR1 MGHRA, CDR2 YSYEKL. The CDR3 sequence is CASSQPAGQGNEQFF.

The rearrangement links TRBV12-3 or TRBV12-4 to TRBJ2-3; TCRdb returns TRBD1, unconfirmable since there is no DNA. The CDR3 totals 16 residues. The CDR3 sequence: CASTPWRGAVTDTQYF.

V usage is TRBV7-8 and J usage is TRBJ2-1; lacking DNA, the TRBD1 call made by TCRdb goes unchecked. Germline V CDR1 and CDR2: SGHVS, FQNEAQ. This CDR3 contains 13 residues. The CDR3 sequence is CASSRRDRGEQFF.

CDR3 residues: CASSLRDRGIGEYF. The rearrangement uses TRBV27 and TRBJ2-4; absent DNA, TCRdb's TRBD1 call cannot be checked. This CDR3 is built from 14 residues. Germline values: CDR1 MNHEY, CDR2 SMNVEV (reference sequence).

The chain is built from TRBV28 and TRBJ2-1; TCRdb's D call of TRBD2 is untestable without DNA. The CDR3 covers 15 residues. The germline V gene has CDR1 MDHEN and CDR2 SYDVKM. The chain's CDR3 is CASSRLAGGLYEQFF. Drawing the rest from reference TRBV28 and TRBJ2-1, the complete variable domain is DVKVTQSSRYLVKRTGEKVFLECVQDMDHENMFWYRQDPGLGLRLIYFSYDVKMKEKGDIPEGYSVSREKKERFSLILESASTNQTSMYLCASSRLAGGLYEQFFGPGTRLTVL.

This rearrangement joins TRBV18 to TRBJ1-1; TCRdb indicates TRBD1, and absent DNA this call remains unverified. This CDR3 is 14 amino acids long. In germline, CDR1 is KGHSH, CDR2 LQKENI. CDR3 loop: CASSTSQGITEAFF.

The J gene is TRBJ2-7, the V gene TRBV5-5. The CDR3 totals 14 residues. The germline V gene encodes CDR1 SGHKS and CDR2 YYEKEE (reference sequence). CDR3 loop: CASSFLKGFYEQYF.

The rearrangement links TRBV18 to TRBJ2-6. The CDR3 is 17 amino acids. Germline CDR1 and CDR2: KGHSH and LQKENI. The CDR3: CASSLLDGGSGANVLTF.

The J gene is TRBJ2-7, the V gene TRBV21-1. TRBV21-1 corresponds to a pseudogene. The CDR3 is 15 amino acids. Here the CDR3 reads CASSKSGSTFYEQYF.

The J gene is TRBJ2-7, the V gene TRBV7-7; TCRdb indicates TRBD1, and absent DNA this call remains unverified. Germline V gene sequence: CDR1 SSHAT, CDR2 FNYEAQ (reference sequence). The CDR3 consists of 13 residues. CDR3 sequence reads: CASSQVGGTEQYF. Using reference TRBV7-7 and TRBJ2-7 for the parts outside the CDR3, the full variable domain is GAGVSQSPRYKVTKRGQDVTLRCDPISSHATLYWYQQALGQGPEFLTYFNYEAQPDKSGLPSDRFSAERPEGSISTLTIQRTEQRDSAMYRCASSQVGGTEQYFGPGTRLTVT.

The chain carries TRBV20-1 and TRBJ2-7; the D call from TCRdb, TRBD1, cannot be confirmed without DNA. The CDR3 loop spans 16 amino acids. Germline V lookup: CDR1 DFQATT, CDR2 SNEGSKA (reference sequence). The CDR3 loop reads CSARGLPGTVTYEQYF.